The 23 T cell receptor beta chains below come from one sample, sequenced in a study of blood T cells in healthy people across ages. A second PCR, run for roughly 6 to 11 cycles, used a sample-barcoded 5' primer plus a J-beta primer mix. TCRdb analysed the 5' RACE reads with MiXCR anew, one entry per CDR3 protein. The table shows about 800,000 distinct CDR3 sequences, with 20% to 25% occurring only once. This sample was shared with a second study, whose subject was T cells of mothers and their children.

The sequenced material came from blood. The source of these receptors is a boy between 10 and 17 years old in good health.

The table lists this clonotype with a few counts. The chain has TRBV28 and TRBJ2-1, with 8 bases fitting TRBD2. The CDR3 spans 15 residues. From germline, CDR1 is MDHEN and CDR2 SYDVKM. V gave up 6 bases and J gave up 4 bases; unmatched junction bases: 8. This chain's CDR3 is CASRPTKREYNEQFF. The CDR3 DNA reads TGTGCCAGCAGGCCAACTAAGCGGGAGTACAATGAGCAGTTCTTC.

The rearrangement uses TRBV6-2 or TRBV6-3 and TRBJ2-1; 14 bases are a match to TRBD2. The ends lost 5 bases at V and 8 bases at J; junction bases unmatched: 20. Germline assignment: CDR1 MNHEY and CDR2 SVGEGT. CDR3 length: 20 residues. CDR3 sequence reads: CASSGRYPMTSGGAMDEQFF. In nucleotides, the CDR3 is TGTGCCAGCAGTGGACGATACCCTATGACTAGCGGGGGGGCCATGGATGAGCAGTTCTTC.

The gene calls are TRBV10-3 and TRBJ2-1; 7 nucleotides match TRBD1. The germline CDR1 and CDR2 sequences are ENHRY and SYGVKD. The V segment lost 2 bases and the J segment 10 bases; nucleotides outside the gene matches: 11. This CDR3 region has 15 residues. The CDR3 here is CAISEGSSGRGEQFF. DNA for the CDR3: TGTGCCATCAGTGAGGGTAGTTCCGGCAGGGGGGAGCAGTTCTTC.

The V and J genes are TRBV12-3 or TRBV12-4 and TRBJ2-2; 7 bases align to TRBD2. V lost 5 bases to trimming and J lost 7 bases; unmatched junction nucleotides: 7. This CDR3 spans 14 amino acids. The CDR3: CASSTRTGGGELFF. In DNA, the CDR3 is TGTGCCAGCAGTACCCGAACGGGGGGCGGGGAGCTGTTTTTT.

The rearrangement joins TRBV7-9 to TRBJ1-4; no reliable D call. The CDR3 is 12 residues long. V lost 2 bases to trimming and J lost 6 bases, with 4 bases between them. Germline loops: CDR1 SEHNR, CDR2 FQNEAQ (reference sequence). For the CDR3, the DNA is TGTGCCAGCAGCTTACAGGATGAAAAACTGTTTTTT. As protein: CASSLQDEKLFF.

The rearrangement joins TRBV5-1 to TRBJ2-2; D not resolved. Trimming took off 2 bases at V and 4 bases at J, with 6 bases between the two ends. This CDR3 region has 13 residues. Looked up from germline, CDR1 is SGHRS and CDR2 is YFSETQ. The CDR3 DNA sequence: TGCGCCAGCAGCTTCCCCCCCACCGGGGAGCTGTTTTTT. This codes for CASSFPPTGELFF. Full variable domain (rest looked up from reference TRBV5-1 and TRBJ2-2): KAGVTQTPRYLIKTRGQQVTLSCSPISGHRSVSWYQQTPGQGLQFLFEYFSETQRNKGNFPGRFSGRQFSNSRSEMNVSTLELGDSALYLCASSFPPTGELFFGEGSRLTVL.

The chain joins TRBV5-5 to TRBJ1-5; D unresolved. The CDR3 has 16 amino acids. Per the germline V gene, CDR1 is SGHKS and CDR2 is YYEKEE (reference sequence). With 2 bases removed from V and 5 bases from J, the gap between germline ends came to 17 bases. The CDR3 sequence is CASSFLSGGPHQPQHF. The CDR3 DNA reads as TGTGCCAGCAGCTTCTTGTCGGGAGGGCCCCATCAGCCCCAGCATTTT.

In this sample, this clonotype turned up a few times. The gene calls are TRBV14 and TRBJ2-7; possible D gene TRBD1, 6 bases. CDR1 is SGHDN, CDR2 FVKESK, per germline. The V end was cut by 1 base, the J end by 3 bases, with 13 bases between. The CDR3 has 15 residues. The DNA for the CDR3 is TGTGCCAGCAGCCAAGCTTGGGGGCTTGGCTACGAGCAGTACTTC. Its translation is CASSQAWGLGYEQYF.

This clonotype was counted only a few times. The genes are TRBV12-3 or TRBV12-4 and TRBJ1-1; D remains unclear. The V end lost 1 base, the J end lost 0 bases, and 6 bases lay between the germline ends. The CDR3 is 14 amino acids. CDR3 in amino acids: CASSLGFMNTEAFF. The CDR3 DNA reads as TGTGCCAGCAGTTTAGGGTTCATGAACACTGAAGCTTTCTTT.

The chain carries TRBV28 and TRBJ2-3; D is ambiguous. Trimming stripped 4 bases from V and 4 bases from J, with 21 bases between. The germline V gene encodes CDR1 MDHEN and CDR2 SYDVKM. The CDR3 consists of 17 residues. CDR3 nucleotide sequence: TGTGCCAGCAGTTCCGGGCGAAAATCGGTTTTGCCAGATACGCAGTATTTT. Amino acid sequence: CASSSGRKSVLPDTQYF.

The V gene is TRBV28, the J gene TRBJ2-5; no definite D call. The end of the DNA is better explained by TRBJ2-7, so the J call may be wrong. The germline CDR1 and CDR2 sequences are MDHEN and SYDVKM. The CDR3 totals 14 residues. This CDR3 is CASSLWAVGYEQYF. The CDR3 nucleotides are TGTGCCAGCAGTTTATGGGCGGTTGGGTACGAGCAGTACTTC.

The chain is built from TRBV4-2 and TRBJ2-1; D possibly corresponds to TRBD2 (6 bases). Germline CDR1 LGHNA, CDR2 YNFKEQ. This CDR3 has 16 amino acids. The V gene lost 5 bases and the J gene lost 3 bases, with 17 bases spanning the gap. The CDR3 DNA sequence: TGTGCCAGCAGCGAAGGGGCCCAGCGGGTCTACAATGAGCAGTTCTTC. Its translation: CASSEGAQRVYNEQFF.

The rearrangement joins TRBV7-2 to TRBJ2-7; 10 positions agree with TRBD2. The V gene end was trimmed by 6 bases and the J gene end by 6 bases; junction bases not matched to a gene: 8. The CDR3 has 14 amino acids. The V gene's germline CDR1 is SGHTA and CDR2 FQGNSA. CDR3 bases: TGTGCCAGCAGTCAACCGGGACTAGCGTTCGAGCAGTACTTC. Its translation is CASSQPGLAFEQYF.

The CDR3 is CAISDDRGMAGANVLTF. CDR3 DNA sequence: TGTGCCATCAGTGACGACAGGGGTATGGCTGGGGCCAACGTCCTGACTTTC. The chain couples TRBV10-3 to TRBJ2-6; 8 bases are a match to TRBD1. Germline values: CDR1 ENHRY, CDR2 SYGVKD. CDR3 length: 17 residues. Unmatched junction bases numbered 6, after V lost 3 bases and J lost 2 bases.

The V gene is TRBV12-3 or TRBV12-4, the J gene TRBJ2-1, with D tentatively TRBD2 (6 bases). The CDR3 totals 15 residues. V was cut by 7 bases and J by 7 bases, with 20 bases left in between. The DNA for the CDR3 is TGTGCCAGCAACCCGCGGCGGGGCAGTCTTAATGAGCAGTTCTTC. Translation gives CASNPRRGSLNEQFF.

This clonotype was detected a few times. The chain joins TRBV7-9 to TRBJ2-7; 15 nucleotides line up with TRBD2. This CDR3 has 16 residues. Looked up from germline, CDR1 is SEHNR and CDR2 is FQNEAQ (reference sequence). V gave up 5 bases and J gave up 4 bases; unmatched junction bases: 6. The CDR3 reads CASSTTGLAGGYEQYF. CDR3 nucleotide sequence: TGTGCCAGCAGCACAACGGGACTAGCGGGGGGATACGAGCAGTACTTC.

With respect to this clonotype: A much larger clonotype is one base distant, so this may be a read error. The chain recombines TRBV13 with TRBJ2-1, with 13 positions matching TRBD2. Unmatched junction bases numbered 3, after V lost 4 bases and J lost 6 bases. Germline V gene lookup returns CDR1 PRHDT and CDR2 FYEKMQ (reference sequence). The CDR3 length is 15 residues. CDR3 coding DNA: TGTGCCAGCAGCTCCTGGACTAGCGGGAGCAATGAGCAGTTCTTC. This sequence encodes CASSSWTSGSNEQFF.

This clonotype was seen a few times. One end of the junction is discordant with germline, which a read error may explain. J is TRBJ2-1 and V is TRBV7-9, with 9 bases matching TRBD1. This CDR3 spans 13 amino acids. The germline gives CDR1 SEHNR, CDR2 FQNEAQ (reference sequence). The CDR3 protein is CAGSGTGYNEQFF. The CDR3 DNA follows: TGTGCCGGCAGCGGGACAGGGTACAATGAGCAGTTCTTC.

This clonotype was seen a few times. This chain joins TRBV20-1 and TRBJ2-5; TRBD2 is a possible D gene (5 bases). Germline CDR1 and CDR2: DFQATT and SNEGSKA (reference sequence). The CDR3 is made up of 13 amino acids. V shed 1 base and J shed 5 bases, with 11 bases lying between them. The CDR3 loop is CSARGGVSETQYF. The CDR3, as DNA: TGCAGTGCTAGAGGGGGAGTTTCGGAGACCCAGTACTTC.

This clonotype has just a few counts. The genes are TRBV6-1 and TRBJ2-3; TRBD2 matches at 9 bases. The J segment lost 5 bases and the V segment lost 3 bases, leaving 6 bases of the junction unmatched. The CDR3 spans 15 residues. Germline V gene sequence: CDR1 MNHNS, CDR2 SASEGT. CDR3 residues: CASSDVAGGRDTQYF. In DNA, the CDR3 is TGTGCCAGCAGTGATGTTGCGGGGGGGCGAGATACGCAGTATTTT.

The chain joins TRBV12-3 or TRBV12-4 to TRBJ2-2; D call uncertain. The CDR3 is 13 residues long. Trimming left V 5 bases short and J 6 bases short, with 10 bases between. Here the CDR3 reads CASSERAAGELFF. In DNA, the CDR3 is TGTGCCAGCAGTGAAAGGGCCGCCGGGGAGCTGTTTTTT.

This chain uses TRBV19 with TRBJ1-1, with 7 bases aligning to TRBD1. This CDR3 has 14 amino acids. Germline V gene sequence: CDR1 LNHDA, CDR2 SQIVND (reference sequence). The J segment lost 6 bases and the V segment lost 2 bases, leaving 6 bases of the junction unmatched. The DNA for the CDR3 is TGTGCCAGTAGTATAAGGCACAGGGGCGCTGAAGCTTTCTTT. Translation: CASSIRHRGAEAFF. Supplemented by reference TRBV19 and TRBJ1-1, the full variable domain reads DGGITQSPKYLFRKEGQNVTLSCEQNLNHDAMYWYRQDPGQGLRLIYYSQIVNDFQKGDIAEGYSVSREKKESFPLTVTSAQKNPTAFYLCASSIRHRGAEAFFGQGTRLTVV.

This clonotype was seen more than once but under ten times. V usage is TRBV6-6 and J usage is TRBJ1-1; possible D gene TRBD1, 6 bases. Germline CDR1 reads MNHNY; CDR2 reads SVGAGI (reference sequence). V lost 7 bases to trimming and J lost 5 bases, with 17 bases between them. The CDR3 length is 14 residues. In DNA, the CDR3 is TGTGCCAGCAAACAGGGAATGGAGGGGACTGAAGCTTTCTTT. This sequence encodes CASKQGMEGTEAFF.